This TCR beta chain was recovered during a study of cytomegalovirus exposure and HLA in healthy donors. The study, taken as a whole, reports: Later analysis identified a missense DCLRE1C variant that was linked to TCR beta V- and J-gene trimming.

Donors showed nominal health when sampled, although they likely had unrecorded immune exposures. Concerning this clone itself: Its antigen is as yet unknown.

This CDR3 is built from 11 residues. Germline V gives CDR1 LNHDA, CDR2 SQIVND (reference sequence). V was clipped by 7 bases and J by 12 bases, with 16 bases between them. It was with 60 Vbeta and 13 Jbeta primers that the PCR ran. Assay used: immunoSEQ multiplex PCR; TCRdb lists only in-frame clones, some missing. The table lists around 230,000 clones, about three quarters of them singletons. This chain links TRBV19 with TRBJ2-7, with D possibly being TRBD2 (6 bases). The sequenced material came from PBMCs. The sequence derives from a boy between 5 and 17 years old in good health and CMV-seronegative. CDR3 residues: CASTPGGTWYF. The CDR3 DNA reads TGTGCCAGTACCCCTGGAGGGACTTGGTACTTC.